The subject of this entry is one T cell receptor beta chain. This sample is drawn from a study of control samples from healthy donors and cancer patients. CDR3 length: 14 amino acids. V was trimmed by 0 bases and J by 8 bases, leaving 14 bases between them. Germline V lookup: CDR1 SGHRS, CDR2 YFSETQ. The repertoire was sequenced with immunoSEQ multiplex PCR; TCRdb's copy has only in-frame clones and lacks some. The repertoire has approximately 100,000 clones, 85% to 90% of them found once; the top ten carry roughly an eighth. This TCR was sampled from a man younger than 45 in good health. Sequenced sample: blood. The gene calls are TRBV5-1 and TRBJ1-2; perhaps TRBD1 as D (5 bases). The CDR3 coding sequence is TGCGCCAGCAGCTTGGGGGGGATCCGCCCCGGCTACACCTTC. Its protein product is CASSLGGIRPGYTF. The full variable domain, completed using reference TRBV5-1 and TRBJ1-2, is KAGVTQTPRYLIKTRGQQVTLSCSPISGHRSVSWYQQTPGQGLQFLFEYFSETQRNKGNFPGRFSGRQFSNSRSEMNVSTLELGDSALYLCASSLGGIRPGYTFGSGTRLTVV.